Below, 29 T cell receptor beta chains from the same sample are listed, as sequenced in a study of shared clonotypes between healthy human individuals. Selected positively for CCR7 and CD45RO-negative, naive CD8 cells excluded terminally differentiated effector memory CD45RA+ cells. Generated by immunoSEQ multiplex PCR, the TCRdb table keeps only in-frame clones and is missing some. The sample has about 2 million clones, roughly 94% seen once. Source material: naive CD8+ T cells sorted from blood. The receptor set was obtained from a man younger than 30 in good health.

The chain couples TRBV10-1 to TRBJ2-3; TRBD2 might be the D (6 bases). V gave up 3 bases and J gave up 3 bases, with 13 bases separating them. The CDR3 is made up of 15 amino acids. Germline CDR1 WNHNN, CDR2 SYGVQD (reference sequence). The CDR3 DNA follows: TGCGCCAGCAGTGATGGTGGGGGGAGAACAGATACGCAGTATTTT. Residues: CASSDGGGRTDTQYF.

The sample holds a few counts of this clone. The chain employs TRBV10-1 and TRBJ1-1, with TRBD1 identical over 8 bases. J gave up 4 bases and V 3 bases, and 4 bases lay outside the gene matches. The CDR3 spans 14 residues. Germline CDR1 is WNHNN and CDR2 is SYGVQD (reference sequence). The CDR3 DNA sequence: TGCGCCAGCAGTGATGGACAGGGACGCACTGAAGCTTTCTTT. Translating it yields CASSDGQGRTEAFF.

The rearrangement links TRBV30 to TRBJ2-3; 9 nucleotides match TRBD2. V dropped 4 bases and J dropped 0; count of bases not matched to a gene: 5. This CDR3 spans 15 amino acids. Germline values: CDR1 GTSNPN, CDR2 SVGIG (reference sequence). CDR3 in amino acids: CAWNLAGLSTDTQYF. CDR3 DNA sequence: TGTGCCTGGAACCTAGCGGGGCTAAGCACAGATACGCAGTATTTT.

The rearrangement joins TRBV27 to TRBJ1-1; D is perhaps TRBD1 (5 bases). V lost 1 base and J lost 3, with 12 bases in between. The length of the CDR3 is 15 residues. The germline V gene has CDR1 MNHEY and CDR2 SMNVEV (reference sequence). The CDR3 DNA sequence: TGTGCCAGCAGTTTATGGGGCCATCCGGACACTGAAGCTTTCTTT. Amino acids: CASSLWGHPDTEAFF.

This chain connects TRBV6-5 to TRBJ2-5; 12 bases match TRBD2. CDR1 is MNHEY, CDR2 SVGAGI, per germline. V lost 6 bases to trimming and J lost 5 bases; unmatched junction nucleotides: 7. The CDR3 totals 15 residues. The CDR3 reads CASSQTSGSRETQYF. CDR3 coding DNA: TGTGCCAGCAGCCAGACTAGCGGGAGCCGGGAGACCCAGTACTTC.

The chain carries TRBV4-3 and TRBJ2-5; no firm D call. With 0 bases removed from V and 4 bases from J, the gap between germline ends came to 12 bases. Germline V lookup: CDR1 LGHNA, CDR2 YSLEER. There are 15 residues in the CDR3. Written as DNA, the CDR3 is TGCGCCAGCAGCCAAGAGTGGCAGGCAGGAGAGACCCAGTACTTC. Residues: CASSQEWQAGETQYF.

CDR3 protein: CASSLDRASGREQFF. DNA for the CDR3: TGCGCCAGCAGCTTGGACAGGGCGTCAGGACGTGAGCAGTTCTTC. The chain carries TRBV5-1 and TRBJ2-1; tentatively, D is TRBD1 (6 bases). The germline CDR1 and CDR2 sequences are SGHRS and YFSETQ. This CDR3 contains 15 residues. Trimming left V 0 bases short and J 9 bases short, with 16 bases between.

The CDR3 DNA is TGCGCCAGCAGCTTTCCCCCGGGGACGCCTACCACCGGGGAGCTGTTTTTT. Its translation: CASSFPPGTPTTGELFF. The genes are TRBV5-1 and TRBJ2-2; D possibly matches TRBD1 or TRBD2 (5 bases each). The V end lost 2 bases, the J end lost 4 bases, and 18 bases lay between the germline ends. The germline V gene has CDR1 SGHRS and CDR2 YFSETQ. The CDR3 has 17 residues. The whole variable domain, remainder taken from reference TRBV5-1 and TRBJ2-2, is KAGVTQTPRYLIKTRGQQVTLSCSPISGHRSVSWYQQTPGQGLQFLFEYFSETQRNKGNFPGRFSGRQFSNSRSEMNVSTLELGDSALYLCASSFPPGTPTTGELFFGEGSRLTVL.

This clone showed up just once. The rearrangement links TRBV7-9 to TRBJ2-7, with 11 nucleotides matching TRBD2. Germline loops: CDR1 SEHNR, CDR2 FQNEAQ (reference sequence). The CDR3 is 14 residues long. With 4 bases clipped from V and 7 bases from J, the junction kept 6 bases outside the gene matches. CDR3 nucleotides: TGTGCCAGCAGCTACGGGACTAGCGGTAGAGAGCAGTACTTC. This sequence encodes CASSYGTSGREQYF.

The chain joins TRBV11-2 to TRBJ1-5; D not certain. Germline loops: CDR1 SGHAT, CDR2 FQNNGV. Trimming removed 4 bases from V and 9 bases from J, with 10 bases in between. The CDR3 consists of 12 residues. CDR3 coding DNA: TGTGCCAGCAGCTCCCCCCTGCGGCCCCAGCATTTT. This gives the protein CASSSPLRPQHF.

This clone was detected only a few times. This sample also contains other DNA sequences that code for the same CDR3. The V call is TRBV5-6, the J call TRBJ1-2, with no clear D. The germline CDR1 and CDR2 sequences are SGHDT and YYEEEE. This CDR3 has 13 residues. The ends were cut back, 0 bases at V and 2 bases at J, with 5 bases in the middle. CDR3: CASSLGSNYGYTF. The CDR3 bases are TGTGCCAGCAGCTTGGGCTCCAACTATGGCTACACCTTC.

The chain joins TRBV30 to TRBJ1-4; perhaps TRBD1 as D (5 bases). CDR3 length: 15 amino acids. The germline gives CDR1 GTSNPN, CDR2 SVGIG (reference sequence). V lost 0 bases and J 8 bases, leaving 16 bases between the germline ends. The CDR3 loop is CAWSVPGLGWEKLFF. The CDR3 coding sequence is TGTGCCTGGAGTGTCCCAGGGTTGGGTTGGGAAAAACTGTTTTTT.

On this clone: The same CDR3 arises from other DNA sequences in this sample as well. The chain is built from TRBV9 and TRBJ1-1; D may be TRBD1 (6 bases). V was cut by 2 bases and J by 4 bases, with 9 bases left in between. The CDR3 extends over 13 amino acids. Per germline, CDR1 SGDLS and CDR2 YYNGEE. CDR3 sequence reads: CASSVGQTTEAFF. DNA for the CDR3: TGTGCCAGCAGCGTCGGACAGACCACTGAAGCTTTCTTT.

The J gene is TRBJ2-1, the V gene TRBV9, with 8 bases fitting TRBD2. Germline CDR1 and CDR2: SGDLS and YYNGEE. The CDR3 has 18 residues. V was clipped by 3 bases and J by 3 bases; unmatched bases: 14. As DNA, the CDR3 is TGTGCCAGCAGCGGGAGGGCCTTTAGCGGGACTATCTACAATGAGCAGTTCTTC. It translates to CASSGRAFSGTIYNEQFF.

As regards this clone: This same CDR3 is encoded by further DNA sequences in the sample. The rearrangement uses TRBV19 and TRBJ1-1; no definite D call. The CDR3 is 13 residues long. Germline V gene sequence: CDR1 LNHDA, CDR2 SQIVND (reference sequence). Trimming pared 2 bases from V and 2 bases from J, leaving 6 bases between. The CDR3 DNA reads as TGTGCCAGTAGTATACCAGGAAACACTGAAGCTTTCTTT. This translates into CASSIPGNTEAFF.

The chain links TRBV6-5 to TRBJ1-3; 7 bases fit TRBD1. CDR3 length: 13 residues. The germline V gene encodes CDR1 MNHEY and CDR2 SVGAGI. The J segment lost 13 bases and the V segment lost 4 bases, leaving 10 bases of the junction unmatched. The DNA of the CDR3 is TGTGCCAGCAGTTCCCAGGGGGTTCACCCAATATATTTT. Encoded protein: CASSSQGVHPIYF.

This clone was observed once. V gene TRBV27 combines with J gene TRBJ2-7, with D maybe TRBD1 (6 bases). Looked up from germline, CDR1 is MNHEY and CDR2 is SMNVEV (reference sequence). The CDR3 spans 16 residues. Trimming stripped 5 bases from V and 2 bases from J, with 19 bases between. CDR3 DNA sequence: TGTGCCAGCAGTCCCGGCGGCCAGGGGAATCCCTACGAGCAGTACTTC. This sequence encodes CASSPGGQGNPYEQYF.

The chain joins TRBV29-1 to TRBJ2-1, with D perhaps matching TRBD2 (7 bases). The CDR3 has 14 residues. V dropped 6 bases and J dropped 0 bases, with 12 bases sitting between them. Germline CDR1 and CDR2: SQVTM and ANQGSEA. The CDR3 DNA reads TGCAGCGTCCAGGGGAGGGTCTCCTACAATGAGCAGTTCTTC. Its translation: CSVQGRVSYNEQFF.

The chain carries TRBV28 and TRBJ2-7; a possible D gene is TRBD1 (5 bases). The CDR3 contains 14 residues. Germline CDR1 and CDR2: MDHEN and SYDVKM. Between the trimmed V and J ends, which lost 2 bases and 4 bases, there was a span of 12 bases. In nucleotides, the CDR3 is TGTGCCAGCAGTTTAAGGGGCGGAGAGTACGAGCAGTACTTC. Translating it yields CASSLRGGEYEQYF.

V gene TRBV11-2 combines with J gene TRBJ2-1; the match to TRBD2 covers 8 bases. The CDR3 totals 15 residues. CDR1 and CDR2 from the germline V gene are SGHAT and FQNNGV. The V gene end was trimmed by 5 bases and the J gene end by 6 bases; junction bases not matched to a gene: 9. The CDR3 DNA reads TGTGCCAGCAGCCCTGGACTAGCAGCGGCCAATGAGCAGTTCTTC. This encodes CASSPGLAAANEQFF.

The rearrangement links TRBV5-1 to TRBJ1-2, with D perhaps matching TRBD1 (5 bases). The length of the CDR3 is 15 residues. The V end lost 0 bases, the J end lost 4 bases, and 13 bases lay between the germline ends. CDR1 is SGHRS and CDR2 is YFSETQ in the germline V gene. Here the CDR3 DNA reads TGCGCCAGCAGCTTGGCGGGGCAGGAAGGCTATGGCTACACCTTC. This codes for CASSLAGQEGYGYTF.

The CDR3 region is CASSLRGASITSPQHF. The CDR3 bases are TGTGCCAGCAGTTTGCGAGGGGCCTCAATCACTTCCCCCCAGCATTTT. This rearrangement joins TRBV28 to TRBJ1-5; the D gene is possibly TRBD1 (5 bases). This CDR3 has 16 amino acids. V was clipped by 3 bases and J by 10 bases, with 22 bases between them. CDR1 MDHEN and CDR2 SYDVKM come from the germline V gene.

V usage is TRBV5-1 and J usage is TRBJ2-7, with TRBD2 matching 11 bases. From germline, CDR1 is SGHRS and CDR2 YFSETQ. This CDR3 is built from 19 residues. V lost 2 bases, J lost 4 bases, and 17 bases stayed unmatched. The CDR3 reads CASSFQGLAELVGPYEQYF. Here the CDR3 DNA reads TGCGCCAGCAGCTTCCAGGGACTAGCGGAGTTGGTCGGGCCTTACGAGCAGTACTTC.

The chain carries TRBV4-1 and TRBJ2-7; D gene unclear. The CDR3 runs to 15 residues. The V and J ends lost 0 bases and 2 bases respectively, with 11 bases between them. The germline V gene encodes CDR1 MGHRA and CDR2 YSYEKL. For the CDR3, the DNA is TGCGCCAGCAGCCAAGAAGCAGGTCCCCCCTACGAGCAGTACTTC. Translation: CASSQEAGPPYEQYF.

This chain connects TRBV28 to TRBJ1-1; D remains ambiguous. The CDR3 loop spans 16 amino acids. Trimming left V 5 bases short and J 4 bases short, with 20 bases between. Germline-derived CDR1 and CDR2 are MDHEN and SYDVKM. The CDR3 loop reads CASSLRGTYVGTEAFF. The CDR3 DNA sequence: TGTGCCAGCAGTCTCAGAGGAACTTATGTGGGCACTGAAGCTTTCTTT.

The chain recombines TRBV7-2 with TRBJ2-1; 7 bases agree with TRBD2. V shed 4 bases, J shed 4 bases, and the junction held 4 bases outside the gene matches. This CDR3 is built from 14 residues. CDR1 is SGHTA, CDR2 FQGNSA, per germline. CDR3 sequence: CASSYGLGYNEQFF. Written as DNA, the CDR3 is TGTGCCAGCAGCTATGGACTAGGATACAATGAGCAGTTCTTC.

The V call is TRBV5-1, the J call TRBJ1-4; perhaps TRBD1 as D (6 bases). CDR1 is SGHRS, CDR2 YFSETQ, per germline. Trimming removed 0 bases at V and 6 bases at J, with 12 bases between. This CDR3 spans 15 amino acids. Here the CDR3 reads CASSLEGGLYEKLFF. Written as DNA, the CDR3 is TGCGCCAGCAGCTTGGAAGGGGGACTCTATGAAAAACTGTTTTTT.

This clone was observed once. The chain couples TRBV9 to TRBJ2-2, with 10 nucleotides matching TRBD2. J was trimmed by 4 bases and V by 2 bases; bases with no gene match: 5. This CDR3 contains 16 residues. Germline CDR1 is SGDLS and CDR2 is YYNGEE. The CDR3 loop reads CASSVLAGEITGELFF. CDR3 bases: TGTGCCAGCAGCGTCCTAGCGGGGGAGATCACCGGGGAGCTGTTTTTT.

The V call is TRBV9, the J call TRBJ2-7; perhaps D is TRBD1 or TRBD2 (6 bases each). The germline V gene has CDR1 SGDLS and CDR2 YYNGEE. This CDR3 comprises 14 residues. Trimming removed 3 bases at V and 5 bases at J, with 15 bases between. The CDR3 loop is CASSGPGGRDEQYF. CDR3 bases: TGTGCCAGCAGCGGGCCCGGGGGCCGAGACGAGCAGTACTTC.